What follows are 20 T cell receptor beta chains derived from one specimen sequenced in a study of early T cells in non-severe SARS-CoV-2 infection. TCRdb re-called the 5' RACE reads through MiXCR, storing one row per CDR3 protein. The sample yields fewer than 75,000 distinct CDR3 sequences, 20% to 25% seen once. The source material was whole blood, sampled at baseline. Receptor source: an adult who was a healthcare worker with PCR-confirmed SARS-CoV-2 infection or an uninfected control (not recorded which).

This clonotype has more than one count but fewer than ten. This chain connects TRBV5-4 to TRBJ1-2, with 9 bases matching TRBD1. This CDR3 region has 15 residues. CDR1 and CDR2 from the germline V gene are SGHNT and YYREEE (reference sequence). V trimming: 4 bases; J trimming: 6 bases; junction bases outside the gene matches: 10. CDR3 DNA: TGTGCCAGCAGCCACACCGGGACAGGGAGGAATGGCTACACCTTC. Residues: CASSHTGTGRNGYTF.

This clonotype was picked up a small number of times. This CDR3 is CSAKGPNWNSPLHF. CDR3 bases: TGCAGTGCCAAAGGGCCCAACTGGAATTCACCCCTCCACTTT. The chain links TRBV20-1 to TRBJ1-6; no firm D call. Germline V gene lookup returns CDR1 DFQATT and CDR2 SNEGSKA (reference sequence). The ends were cut back, 6 bases at V and 7 bases at J, with 16 bases in the middle. The CDR3 sequence is 14 residues long.

In its sample, this clonotype was seen once. CDR3 loop: CASRGTGEGAEAFF. CDR3 in DNA: TGCGCCAGCAGGGGGACAGGGGAAGGAGCTGAAGCTTTCTTT. V gene TRBV10-2 combines with J gene TRBJ1-1, with 10 positions matching TRBD1. J lost 6 bases, V lost 6 bases, and 7 bases had no gene match. CDR1 is WSHSY and CDR2 is SAAADI in the germline V gene. CDR3 length: 14 amino acids.

This clonotype was seen a few times. The V call is TRBV3-1, the J call TRBJ1-5; tentative D call: TRBD1 (5 bases). The CDR3 has 14 residues. Per the germline V gene, CDR1 is LGHDT and CDR2 is YNNKEL (reference sequence). The ends were cut back, 5 bases at V and 9 bases at J, with 17 bases in the middle. Here the CDR3 reads CASSLGQALGPQHF. The CDR3 coding sequence is TGTGCCAGCAGCTTGGGGCAGGCGCTCGGGCCCCAGCATTTT.

There are a few counts of this clonotype. The V call is TRBV4-1, the J call TRBJ2-1; D gene unclear. Germline loops: CDR1 MGHRA, CDR2 YSYEKL. The CDR3 loop spans 15 amino acids. Trimming removed 0 bases at V and 1 base at J, with 7 bases between. CDR3 sequence: CASSQDVASYNEQFF. Written as DNA, the CDR3 is TGCGCCAGCAGCCAAGATGTTGCATCCTACAATGAGCAGTTCTTC.

This clonotype appeared many times. This chain links TRBV2 with TRBJ1-1, with 7 bases aligning to TRBD1. The V and J ends lost 8 bases and 0 bases, in that order; junction bases with no gene match: 15. This CDR3 spans 17 amino acids. Germline V gene data show CDR1 as SNHLY and CDR2 as FYNNEI. This CDR3 is CASLQGRASPMNTEAFF. CDR3 in DNA: TGTGCCAGCTTACAGGGGCGGGCCTCACCTATGAACACTGAAGCTTTCTTT.

This clonotype turned up a few times. This sequence joins TRBV7-9 and TRBJ2-3, with D unclear. The V end was cut by 2 bases, the J end by 6 bases, with 6 bases between. CDR1 SEHNR and CDR2 FQNEAQ come from the germline V gene (reference sequence). The CDR3 is 12 amino acids. CDR3 in amino acids: CASSLTADTQYF. Here the CDR3 DNA reads TGTGCCAGCAGCTTAACGGCGGATACGCAGTATTTT.

V gene TRBV12-3 or TRBV12-4 combines with J gene TRBJ1-1, with 7 nucleotides matching TRBD1. The V segment lost 4 bases and the J segment 0 bases; nucleotides outside the gene matches: 5. The length of the CDR3 is 15 residues. This CDR3 is CASSWRQGMNTEAFF. The CDR3 DNA is TGTGCCAGCAGTTGGAGACAGGGAATGAACACTGAAGCTTTCTTT.

This clonotype has more than one count but fewer than ten. DNA of the CDR3: TGTGCCAGCAGCAACTTCGCGGACCTGAACACTGAAGCTTTCTTT. As protein: CASSNFADLNTEAFF. The V call is TRBV6-1, the J call TRBJ1-1; no clear D gene. Germline CDR1 and CDR2: MNHNS and SASEGT. V shed 6 bases and J shed 0 bases, with 14 bases lying between them. This CDR3 is built from 15 residues.

This chain links TRBV29-1 with TRBJ2-2; the match to TRBD1 covers 8 bases. CDR1 and CDR2 (germline): SQVTM, ANQGSEA. Trimming took 5 bases from V and 4 from J; bases not matched to a gene: 9. The CDR3 length is 15 residues. CDR3 DNA: TGCAGCGTTAGAATCGGGACAGGAGTCACCGGGGAGCTGTTTTTT. Translation gives CSVRIGTGVTGELFF.

The chain uses TRBV7-2 and TRBJ2-7, with D possibly being TRBD2 (5 bases). The germline V gene has CDR1 SGHTA and CDR2 FQGNSA. The CDR3 has 14 amino acids. V lost 1 base to trimming and J lost 6 bases, with 13 bases between them. The CDR3 nucleotides are TGTGCCAGCAGCTTAGGATCAGGCGGAGGCGAGCAGTACTTC. This codes for CASSLGSGGGEQYF. Using reference TRBV7-2 and TRBJ2-7 for the parts outside the CDR3, the full variable domain is GAGVSQSPSNKVTEKGKDVELRCDPISGHTALYWYRQSLGQGLEFLIYFQGNSAPDKSGLPSDRFSAERTGGSVSTLTIQRTQQEDSAVYLCASSLGSGGGEQYFGPGTRLTVT.

This clonotype was picked up a small number of times. The rearrangement joins TRBV4-1 to TRBJ2-3, with unresolved D. Germline V gene lookup returns CDR1 MGHRA and CDR2 YSYEKL. V was cut by 3 bases and J by 5 bases, with 6 bases left in between. This CDR3 region has 12 residues. The CDR3 spells CASSHNQDTQYF. CDR3 DNA: TGCGCCAGCAGCCATAACCAAGATACGCAGTATTTT.

This clonotype was seen only once. The chain uses TRBV7-9 and TRBJ2-7, with 8 bases matching TRBD1. The CDR3 sequence is 12 residues long. The V gene end was trimmed by 7 bases and the J gene end by 8 bases; junction bases not matched to a gene: 7. Germline V CDR1 and CDR2: SEHNR, FQNEAQ (reference sequence). The CDR3 protein is CASNRGAEQQYF. The CDR3 DNA reads as TGTGCCAGCAACAGGGGGGCTGAGCAGCAGTACTTC.

This sequence joins TRBV6-5 and TRBJ1-1; 10 nucleotides match TRBD1. Germline V gene lookup returns CDR1 MNHEY and CDR2 SVGAGI. V shed 7 bases, J shed 3 bases, and the junction held 5 bases outside the gene matches. The CDR3 totals 14 residues. CDR3 DNA: TGTGCCAGCACCTTGGGACAGGGGTACACTGAAGCTTTCTTT. It encodes CASTLGQGYTEAFF.

This clonotype was counted only a few times. The J gene is TRBJ2-2, the V gene TRBV7-3; perhaps TRBD2 as D (5 bases). V was trimmed by 5 bases and J by 5 bases, leaving 12 bases between them. The length of the CDR3 is 14 residues. The V gene's germline CDR1 is SGHTA and CDR2 FQGTGA. The CDR3 loop is CASSPKRATGELFF. CDR3 coding DNA: TGTGCCAGCAGCCCCAAGAGGGCGACCGGGGAGCTGTTTTTT.

V usage is TRBV19 and J usage is TRBJ1-3; 9 positions agree with TRBD1. V shed 7 bases and J 0 bases; nucleotides not matched to a gene: 10. This CDR3 contains 17 residues. The germline gives CDR1 LNHDA, CDR2 SQIVND (reference sequence). CDR3 residues: CASTRTGVLISGNTIYF. The CDR3 nucleotides are TGTGCCAGTACCAGGACAGGGGTCCTAATCTCTGGAAACACCATATATTTT.

This clonotype was detected a few times. This chain joins TRBV7-9 and TRBJ1-2, with 7 bases lining up with TRBD1. J was trimmed by 0 bases and V by 4 bases; bases with no gene match: 17. This CDR3 comprises 19 residues. CDR1 and CDR2 (germline): SEHNR, FQNEAQ (reference sequence). CDR3 bases: TGTGCCAGCAGCTCGGTTCCGGGACAGAGGTTGGAAGCTAACTATGGCTACACCTTC. Encoded protein: CASSSVPGQRLEANYGYTF.

This clonotype occurred a few times. This sequence joins TRBV16 and TRBJ2-3, with D hard to call. The V gene lost 0 bases and the J gene lost 0 bases, with 4 bases spanning the gap. CDR1 and CDR2 (germline): KGHSY, FQNENV. CDR3 length: 14 amino acids. CDR3 nucleotides: TGTGCCAGCAGCCAATCGGAAAGCACAGATACGCAGTATTTT. It codes for CASSQSESTDTQYF.

V and J are TRBV28 and TRBJ2-5; TRBD1 agrees at 9 bases. The CDR3 extends over 14 amino acids. CDR1 is MDHEN and CDR2 is SYDVKM in the germline V gene. V was clipped by 10 bases and J by 4 bases; unmatched bases: 10. The CDR3 region is CAIRSTGGGETQYF. The CDR3 bases are TGTGCCATCCGCTCGACAGGGGGAGGAGAGACCCAGTACTTC.

This clonotype was detected only a few times. The gene calls are TRBV5-4 and TRBJ2-3, with TRBD2 matching over 7 bases. Per germline, CDR1 SGHNT and CDR2 YYREEE (reference sequence). The CDR3 loop spans 15 amino acids. The ends lost 1 base at V and 3 bases at J; junction bases unmatched: 5. The CDR3 loop reads CASSLYEAGTDTQYF. The CDR3 nucleotides read TGTGCCAGCAGCTTGTATGAAGCGGGGACAGATACGCAGTATTTT.